Listed below are T cell receptor beta chains from one sample, sequenced in a study of blood T cell repertoires in COVID-19. Method: immunoSEQ multiplex PCR; TCRdb's copy keeps in-frame clones and lacks some. The profile covers about 250,000 clones, with around 83% appearing a single time and roughly 4.7% taken by the ten largest. Material for sequencing was PBMCs or T cells enriched from blood (not recorded which). These TCRs come from a man between 40 and 49 years old who had been exposed to COVID-19. The CDR3 runs from the conserved cysteine through the conserved F or W. The D gene is left open where the match is weak. Expanded clones are given a class, and other clones once, few, many or no size at all.

-,TRBV21-1,-,TRBJ1-2,CATALTLYGYTF,TGTGCCACCGCACTAACCTTGTATGGCTACACCTTC
-,TRBV11-3,TRBD1,TRBJ1-4,CASRGTGEEKLFF,TGTGCCAGCAGAGGGACAGGGGAGGAAAAACTGTTTTTT
-,TRBV2,-,TRBJ2-7,CASSVFRGKYEQYF,TGTGCCAGCAGTGTCTTCAGGGGCAAGTACGAGCAGTACTTC
few,TRBV12-3/TRBV12-4,-,TRBJ1-5,CASTHSNQPQHF,TGTGCCAGCACACATAGCAATCAGCCCCAGCATTTT
few,TRBV24-1,-,TRBJ2-1,CATSGGDQSYNEQFF,TGTGCCACCAGTGGCGGCGACCAATCCTACAATGAGCAGTTCTTC
-,TRBV30,-,TRBJ1-1,CAWRAVQGRNTEAFF,TGTGCCTGGAGGGCCGTCCAGGGTCGGAACACTGAAGCTTTCTTT
-,TRBV30,-,TRBJ1-5,CAWSGAGGQPQHF,TGTGCCTGGAGTGGCGCTGGTGGTCAGCCCCAGCATTTT
-,TRBV19,TRBD2,TRBJ2-2,CASRLAGVTGELFF,TGTGCCAGCAGACTAGCGGGAGTGACCGGGGAGCTGTTTTTT
-,TRBV5-4,-,TRBJ2-7,CASKLRDKGPYEQYF,TGTGCCAGCAAACTCCGGGACAAAGGGCCCTACGAGCAGTACTTC
-,TRBV4-1,-,TRBJ1-3,CASSQLASNRNTIYF,TGCGCCAGCAGCCAGCTGGCCTCGAACCGAAACACCATATATTTT
-,TRBV12-3/TRBV12-4,-,TRBJ2-1,CASSAPSRTGQFF,TGTGCCAGCTCCGCCCCTTCCAGAACGGGGCAGTTCTTC
few,TRBV19,-,TRBJ1-5,CASSISPGPGGYSNQPQHF,TGTGCCAGTAGTATTAGTCCGGGACCGGGGGGATATAGCAATCAGCCCCAGCATTTT
-,TRBV30,-,TRBJ2-1,CAWSAWGGEQFF,TGTGCCTGGAGTGCGTGGGGCGGCGAGCAGTTCTTC
-,TRBV11-2,-,TRBJ1-2,CASSTDSVGHSSNYGYTF,TGTGCCAGCAGCACAGATAGTGTTGGTCACTCTTCGAACTATGGCTACACCTTC
-,TRBV5-5,-,TRBJ1-2,CASSLDRTPYYGYTF,TGTGCCAGCAGTTTGGACAGAACCCCATATTACGGCTACACCTTC
-,TRBV6-1,-,TRBJ1-3,CASSEAPGGAGNTIYF,TGTGCCAGCAGTGAAGCGCCCGGGGGAGCTGGAAACACCATATATTTT
-,TRBV3-1/TRBV3-2,TRBD1,TRBJ1-5,CASSQTGDQPQHF,TGTGCCAGCAGCCAAACAGGGGATCAGCCCCAGCATTTT
-,TRBV6-4,TRBD1,TRBJ1-6,CASSAKTGFNSPLHF,TGTGCCAGCAGTGCCAAGACAGGGTTTAATTCACCCCTCCACTTT
-,TRBV27,-,TRBJ2-1,CASSLSRYNEQFF,TGTGCCAGCAGTTTGTCCAGGTACAATGAGCAGTTCTTC
-,TRBV19,TRBD1,TRBJ2-7,CASSLGQVAGGEQYF,TGTGCCAGTAGTCTGGGACAGGTGGCAGGAGGCGAGCAGTACTTC
-,TRBV7-2,-,TRBJ1-3,CASSSPGVGNTIYF,TGTGCCAGCAGCTCACCAGGGGTAGGAAACACCATATATTTT
-,TRBV28,-,TRBJ1-4,CATRPGGVNEKLFF,TGTGCCACCCGACCGGGGGGCGTAAATGAAAAACTGTTTTTT
once,TRBV27,-,TRBJ2-1,CASSLDEYNEQFF,TGTGCCAGCAGTTTAGATGAGTACAATGAGCAGTTCTTC
-,TRBV4-2,-,TRBJ1-2,CASSQDPQGGGYTF,TGTGCCAGCAGCCAAGATCCCCAGGGAGGTGGCTACACCTTC